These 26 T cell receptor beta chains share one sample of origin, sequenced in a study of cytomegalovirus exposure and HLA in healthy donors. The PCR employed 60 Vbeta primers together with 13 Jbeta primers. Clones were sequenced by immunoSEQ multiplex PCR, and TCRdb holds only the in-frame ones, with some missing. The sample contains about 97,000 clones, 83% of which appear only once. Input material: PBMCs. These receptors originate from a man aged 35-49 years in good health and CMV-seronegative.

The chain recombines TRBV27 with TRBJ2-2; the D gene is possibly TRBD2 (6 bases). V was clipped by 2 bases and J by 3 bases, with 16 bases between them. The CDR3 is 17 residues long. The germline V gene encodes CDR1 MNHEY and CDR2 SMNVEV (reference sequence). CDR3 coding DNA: TGTGCCAGCAGTTTAGTTTCGGGGGTCGGGGACACCGGGGAGCTGTTTTTT. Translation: CASSLVSGVGDTGELFF.

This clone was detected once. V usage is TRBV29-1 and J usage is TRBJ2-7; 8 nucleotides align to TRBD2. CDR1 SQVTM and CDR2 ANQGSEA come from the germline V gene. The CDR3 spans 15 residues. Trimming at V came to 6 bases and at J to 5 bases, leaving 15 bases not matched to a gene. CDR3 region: CSVEEPGRGVDEQYF. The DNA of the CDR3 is TGCAGCGTCGAGGAGCCGGGGCGGGGGGTGGACGAGCAGTACTTC.

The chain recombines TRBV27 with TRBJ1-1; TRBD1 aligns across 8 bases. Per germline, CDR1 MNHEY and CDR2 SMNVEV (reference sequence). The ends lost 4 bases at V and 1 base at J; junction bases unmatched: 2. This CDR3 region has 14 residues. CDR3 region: CASSSQGANTEAFF. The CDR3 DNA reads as TGTGCCAGCAGTTCTCAGGGGGCGAACACTGAAGCTTTCTTT.

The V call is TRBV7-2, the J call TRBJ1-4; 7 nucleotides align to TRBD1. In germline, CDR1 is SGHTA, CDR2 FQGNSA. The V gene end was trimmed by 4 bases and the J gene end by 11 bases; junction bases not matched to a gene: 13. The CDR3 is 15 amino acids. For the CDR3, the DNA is TGTGCCAGCAGCTGGAACAGGGACAGCGGGCTCAAACTGTTTTTT. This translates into CASSWNRDSGLKLFF.

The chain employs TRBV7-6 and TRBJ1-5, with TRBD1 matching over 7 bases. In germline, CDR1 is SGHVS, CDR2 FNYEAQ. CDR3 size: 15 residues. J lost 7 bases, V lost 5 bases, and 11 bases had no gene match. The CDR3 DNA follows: TGTGCCAGCAGCCCAACCCCGACAGGGACCCAGCCCCAGCATTTT. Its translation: CASSPTPTGTQPQHF.

In DNA form, the CDR3 reads TGTGCCAGCAGCTTAGGGACTAGCAATGAGCAGTTCTTC. Amino acid sequence: CASSLGTSNEQFF. J is TRBJ2-1 and V is TRBV7-9, with 7 positions matching TRBD2. The CDR3 extends over 13 amino acids. V was pared by 1 base and J by 6 bases, with 0 bases of the junction left unmatched. CDR1 is SEHNR and CDR2 is FQNEAQ in the germline V gene (reference sequence).

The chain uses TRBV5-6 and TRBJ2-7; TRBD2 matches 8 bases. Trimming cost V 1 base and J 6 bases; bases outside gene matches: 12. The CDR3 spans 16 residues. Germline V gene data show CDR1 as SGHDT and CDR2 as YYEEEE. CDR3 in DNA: TGTGCCAGCAGCTTGTTGGGAGATAGCGGGGAGGGCGAGCAGTACTTC. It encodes CASSLLGDSGEGEQYF.

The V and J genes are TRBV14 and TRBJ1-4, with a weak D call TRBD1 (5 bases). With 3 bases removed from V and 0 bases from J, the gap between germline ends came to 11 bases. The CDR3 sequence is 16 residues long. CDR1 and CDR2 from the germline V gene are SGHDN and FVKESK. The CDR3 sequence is CASSQTPGATNEKLFF. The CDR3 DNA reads TGTGCCAGCAGCCAGACCCCGGGGGCAACTAATGAAAAACTGTTTTTT. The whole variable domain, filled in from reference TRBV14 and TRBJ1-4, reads EAGVTQFPSHSVIEKGQTVTLRCDPISGHDNLYWYRRVMGKEIKFLLHFVKESKQDESGMPNNRFLAERTGGTYSTLKVQPAELEDSGVYFCASSQTPGATNEKLFFGSGTQLSVL.

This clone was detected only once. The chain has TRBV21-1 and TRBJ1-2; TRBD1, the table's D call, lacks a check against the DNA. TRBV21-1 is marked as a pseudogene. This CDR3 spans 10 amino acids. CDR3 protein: CASSTGFNTF. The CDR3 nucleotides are TGTGCCAGCAGCACAGGGTTTAACACCTTC.

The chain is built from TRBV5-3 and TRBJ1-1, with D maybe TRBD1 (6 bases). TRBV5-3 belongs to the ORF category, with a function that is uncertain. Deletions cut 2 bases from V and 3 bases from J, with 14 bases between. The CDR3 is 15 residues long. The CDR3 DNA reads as TGTGCCAGAAGCTTAAACAGGGTTAAGTACACTGAAGCTTTCTTT. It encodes CARSLNRVKYTEAFF.

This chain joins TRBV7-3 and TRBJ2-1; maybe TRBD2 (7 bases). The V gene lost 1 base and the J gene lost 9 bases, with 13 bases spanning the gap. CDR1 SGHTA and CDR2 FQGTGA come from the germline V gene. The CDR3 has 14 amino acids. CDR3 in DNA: TGTGCCAGCAGCTTAATCGGGGGGCCGGGTGAGCAGTTCTTC. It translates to CASSLIGGPGEQFF.

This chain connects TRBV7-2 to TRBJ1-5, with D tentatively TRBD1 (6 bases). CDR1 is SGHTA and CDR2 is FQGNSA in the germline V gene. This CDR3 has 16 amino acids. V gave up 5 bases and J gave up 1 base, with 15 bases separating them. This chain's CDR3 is CASSPGTGLSNQPQHF. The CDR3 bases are TGTGCCAGCAGCCCCGGCACAGGGCTCAGCAATCAGCCCCAGCATTTT.

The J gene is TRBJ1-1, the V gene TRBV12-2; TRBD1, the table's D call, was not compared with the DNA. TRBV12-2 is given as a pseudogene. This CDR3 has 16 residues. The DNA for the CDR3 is TGTGCAAGTCGCTTAGCGTCTGGACACCTGAACACTGAAGCTTTCTTT. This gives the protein CASRLASGHLNTEAFF.

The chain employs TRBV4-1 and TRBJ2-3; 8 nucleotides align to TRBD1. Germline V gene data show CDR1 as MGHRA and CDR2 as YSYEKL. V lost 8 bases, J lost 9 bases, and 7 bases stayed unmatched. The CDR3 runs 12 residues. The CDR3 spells CASGDRGTTQYF. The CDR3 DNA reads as TGCGCCAGCGGTGACAGGGGAACCACGCAGTATTTT.

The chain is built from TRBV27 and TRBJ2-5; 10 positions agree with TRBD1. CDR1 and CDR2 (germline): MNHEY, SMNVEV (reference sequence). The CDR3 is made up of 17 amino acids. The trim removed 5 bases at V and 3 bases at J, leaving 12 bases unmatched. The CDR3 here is CASSPLATGGEEETQYF. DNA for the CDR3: TGTGCCAGCAGTCCCTTGGCGACAGGGGGCGAAGAAGAGACCCAGTACTTC.

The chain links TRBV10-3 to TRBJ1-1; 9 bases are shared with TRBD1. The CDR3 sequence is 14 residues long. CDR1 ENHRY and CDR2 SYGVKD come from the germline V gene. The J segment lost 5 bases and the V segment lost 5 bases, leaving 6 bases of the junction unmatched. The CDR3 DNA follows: TGTGCCATCAGTCGGACAGGGGTGGGGACTGAAGCTTTCTTT. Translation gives CAISRTGVGTEAFF.

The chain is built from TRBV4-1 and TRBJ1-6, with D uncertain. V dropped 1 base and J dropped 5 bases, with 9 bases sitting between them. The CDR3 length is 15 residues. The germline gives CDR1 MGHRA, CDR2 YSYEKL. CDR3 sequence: CASSQVLLDNSPLHF. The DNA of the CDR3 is TGCGCCAGCAGCCAAGTACTCTTGGATAATTCACCCCTCCACTTT.

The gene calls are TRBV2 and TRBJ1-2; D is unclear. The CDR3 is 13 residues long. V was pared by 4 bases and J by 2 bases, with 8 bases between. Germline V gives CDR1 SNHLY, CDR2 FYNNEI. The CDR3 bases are TGTGCCAGCAGTGGCAGCGAAAACTATGGCTACACCTTC. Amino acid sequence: CASSGSENYGYTF.

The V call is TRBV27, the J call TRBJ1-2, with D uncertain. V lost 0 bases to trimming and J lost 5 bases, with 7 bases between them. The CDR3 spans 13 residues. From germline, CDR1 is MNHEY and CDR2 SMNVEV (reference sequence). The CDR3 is CASSLSSEYGYTF. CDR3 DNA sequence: TGTGCCAGCAGTTTATCTTCAGAATATGGCTACACCTTC.

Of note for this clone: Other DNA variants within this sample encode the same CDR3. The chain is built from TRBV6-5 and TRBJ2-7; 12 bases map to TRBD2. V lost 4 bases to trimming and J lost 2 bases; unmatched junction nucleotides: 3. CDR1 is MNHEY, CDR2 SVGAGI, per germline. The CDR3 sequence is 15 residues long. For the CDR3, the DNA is TGTGCCAGCAGTTCCCGACTAGCGGGGGCCTACGAGCAGTACTTC. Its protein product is CASSSRLAGAYEQYF.

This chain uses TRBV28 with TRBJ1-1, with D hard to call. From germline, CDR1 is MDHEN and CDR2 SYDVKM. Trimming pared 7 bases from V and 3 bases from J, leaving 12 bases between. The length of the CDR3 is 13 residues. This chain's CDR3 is CASKPRVDTEAFF. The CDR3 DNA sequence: TGTGCCAGCAAACCGAGGGTTGACACTGAAGCTTTCTTT. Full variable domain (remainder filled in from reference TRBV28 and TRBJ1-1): DVKVTQSSRYLVKRTGEKVFLECVQDMDHENMFWYRQDPGLGLRLIYFSYDVKMKEKGDIPEGYSVSREKKERFSLILESASTNQTSMYLCASKPRVDTEAFFGQGTRLTVV.

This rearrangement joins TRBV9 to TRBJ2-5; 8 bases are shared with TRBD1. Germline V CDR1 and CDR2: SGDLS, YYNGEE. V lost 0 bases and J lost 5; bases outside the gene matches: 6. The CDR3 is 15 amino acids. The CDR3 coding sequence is TGTGCCAGCAGCGTAGAACCAGGGGGCGTCGAGACCCAGTACTTC. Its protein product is CASSVEPGGVETQYF.

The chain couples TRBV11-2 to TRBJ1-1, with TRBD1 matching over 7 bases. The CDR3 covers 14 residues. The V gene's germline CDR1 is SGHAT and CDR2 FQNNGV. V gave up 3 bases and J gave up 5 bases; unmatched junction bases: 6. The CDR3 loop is CASSLDRHGTEAFF. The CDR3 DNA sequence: TGTGCCAGCAGCTTGGACAGGCATGGGACTGAAGCTTTCTTT.

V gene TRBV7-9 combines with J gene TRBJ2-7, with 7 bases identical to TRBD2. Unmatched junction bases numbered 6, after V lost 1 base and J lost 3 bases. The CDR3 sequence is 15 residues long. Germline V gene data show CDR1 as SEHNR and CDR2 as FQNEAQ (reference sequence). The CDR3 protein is CASSLERDRHYEQYF. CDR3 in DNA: TGTGCCAGCAGCTTAGAGCGGGACCGCCACTACGAGCAGTACTTC.

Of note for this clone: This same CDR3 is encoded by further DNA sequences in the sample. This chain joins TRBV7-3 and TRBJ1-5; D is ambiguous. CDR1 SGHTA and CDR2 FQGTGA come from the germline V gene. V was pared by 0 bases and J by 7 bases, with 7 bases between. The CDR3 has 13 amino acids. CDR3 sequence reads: CASSLTSLQPQHF. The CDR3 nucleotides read TGTGCCAGCAGCTTAACGAGCCTCCAGCCCCAGCATTTT.

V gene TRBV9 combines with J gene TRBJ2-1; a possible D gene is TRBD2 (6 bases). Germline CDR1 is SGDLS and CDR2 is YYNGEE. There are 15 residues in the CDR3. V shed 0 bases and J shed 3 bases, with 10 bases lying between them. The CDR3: CASSVDGGYYNEQFF. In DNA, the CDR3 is TGTGCCAGCAGCGTAGACGGGGGTTACTACAATGAGCAGTTCTTC.